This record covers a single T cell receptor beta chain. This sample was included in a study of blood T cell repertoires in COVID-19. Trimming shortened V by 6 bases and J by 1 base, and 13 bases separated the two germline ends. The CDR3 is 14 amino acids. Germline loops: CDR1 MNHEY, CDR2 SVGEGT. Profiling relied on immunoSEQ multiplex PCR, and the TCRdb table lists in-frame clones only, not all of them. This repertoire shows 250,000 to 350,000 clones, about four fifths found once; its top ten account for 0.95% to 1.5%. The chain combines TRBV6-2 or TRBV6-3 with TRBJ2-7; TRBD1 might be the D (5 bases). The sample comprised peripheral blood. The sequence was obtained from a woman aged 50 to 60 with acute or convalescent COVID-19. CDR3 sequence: CASSPRQSSYEQYV. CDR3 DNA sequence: TGTGCCAGCAGCCCTAGACAGTCTTCCTACGAGCAGTACGTC.